This TCR beta chain was identified during a study of blood T cell repertoires in COVID-19. At the level of the study: Acute-phase and convalescent COVID-19 samples originated in the United States, Italy and Spain.

Source study methods: For nucleated cells, counts were estimated from reference gene primer amplification. Produced via immunoSEQ multiplex PCR; TCRdb's table is partial and in-frame only. V, J and clone size are taken as reported in that table, and D and trimming were inferred from the DNA itself. The data contain approximately 140,000 clones, 80% to 85% of them seen just once; the ten biggest clones take up under 1.5%. The CDR3 contains 13 residues. After removal of 6 bases from V and 9 bases from J, the junction contained 7 bases not matched to a gene. Per the germline V gene, CDR1 is LNHDA and CDR2 is SQIVND (reference sequence).

Sequencing used peripheral blood. The origin of this receptor is a man aged 55 to 70 with acute or convalescent COVID-19. This chain connects TRBV19 to TRBJ2-1; 8 bases are shared with TRBD2. The CDR3 coding sequence is TGTGCCAGTAGAACACCTCTAGCGGGTGAGCAGTTCTTC. Amino acid sequence: CASRTPLAGEQFF. The full variable domain, its missing parts supplied by reference TRBV19 and TRBJ2-1, is DGGITQSPKYLFRKEGQNVTLSCEQNLNHDAMYWYRQDPGQGLRLIYYSQIVNDFQKGDIAEGYSVSREKKESFPLTVTSAQKNPTAFYLCASRTPLAGEQFFGPGTRLTVL.